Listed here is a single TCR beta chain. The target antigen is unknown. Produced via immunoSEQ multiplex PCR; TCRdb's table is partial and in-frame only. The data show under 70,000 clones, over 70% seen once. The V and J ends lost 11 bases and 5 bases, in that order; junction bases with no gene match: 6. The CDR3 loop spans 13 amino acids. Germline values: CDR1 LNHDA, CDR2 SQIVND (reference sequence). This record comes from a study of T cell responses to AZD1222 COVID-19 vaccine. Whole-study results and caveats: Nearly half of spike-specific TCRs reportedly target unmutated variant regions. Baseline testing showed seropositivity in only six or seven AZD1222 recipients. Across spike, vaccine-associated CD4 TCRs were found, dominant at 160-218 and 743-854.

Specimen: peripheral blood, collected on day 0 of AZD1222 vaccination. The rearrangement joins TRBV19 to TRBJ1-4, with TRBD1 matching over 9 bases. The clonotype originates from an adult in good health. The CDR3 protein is CAARDRVNEKLFF. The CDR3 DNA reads TGTGCCGCTCGGGACAGGGTAAATGAAAAACTGTTTTTT.